Each of the 9 T cell receptor beta chains below was sequenced from the same sample in a study of CD8+CD57+ T cells in acquired aplastic anemia. The study profiled TCR beta VDJ and CDR3 using genomic DNA as template. TCRdb called the reads again in MiXCR, with one record for every CDR3 protein. The repertoire includes approximately 190,000 distinct CDR3 sequences, around three fifths of them detected once, and 46% sits in the top ten. The sample consisted of sorted CD4+, CD8+, or CD8+CD57+ T cells (not recorded which) from PBMCs. Receptor source: a human donor with severe aplastic anemia or a healthy control (not recorded which).

The chain recombines TRBV10-2 with TRBJ1-1; D remains ambiguous. V lost 2 bases to trimming and J lost 8 bases, with 6 bases between them. The V gene's germline CDR1 is WSHSY and CDR2 SAAADI. This CDR3 contains 11 residues. The CDR3 region is CASSEVGEAFF. DNA for the CDR3: TGCGCCAGCAGTGAGGTGGGAGAAGCTTTCTTT.

Notes on this clonotype: In this CDR3 the conserved last residue, phenylalanine or tryptophan, is missing, so a read error is likely. The J gene is TRBJ2-1, the V gene TRBV6-1, with D perhaps TRBD1 (6 bases). This CDR3 is built from 14 residues. Germline CDR1 is MNHNS and CDR2 is SASEGT. Trimming left V 6 bases short and J 5 bases short, with 14 bases between. The CDR3 sequence is CASSDRDTNNEQFL. The CDR3 DNA sequence: TGTGCCAGCAGCGACCGGGACACTAACAATGAGCAGTTCTTA.

This clonotype came up many times. This chain uses TRBV7-9 with TRBJ1-1, with 7 bases that match TRBD1. The J segment lost 4 bases and the V segment lost 1 base, leaving 6 bases of the junction unmatched. The V gene's germline CDR1 is SEHNR and CDR2 FQNEAQ (reference sequence). This CDR3 has 15 residues. The CDR3 DNA is TGTGCCAGCAGCTTAGAAAGGGGGCCGGGCACTGAAGCTTTCTTT. Translated, it gives CASSLERGPGTEAFF.

Regarding this clonotype: The CDR3 carries no conserved terminal phenylalanine or tryptophan, so it likely arises from a read error. The chain carries TRBV15 and TRBJ2-7; D gene unclear. The CDR3 totals 13 residues. Germline loops: CDR1 LNHNV, CDR2 YYDKDF (reference sequence). With 1 base removed from V and 5 bases from J, the gap between germline ends came to 9 bases. The CDR3 nucleotides are TGTGCCACCAGCAGAGTTGGGGTCCACGAGCAGTACCTC. Translated: CATSRVGVHEQYL.

This clonotype was recorded once. The chain combines TRBV9 with TRBJ1-6; 8 bases line up with TRBD1. The CDR3 is 15 residues long. Germline CDR1 is SGDLS and CDR2 is YYNGEE. V gave up 0 bases and J gave up 7 bases; unmatched junction bases: 3. The CDR3 sequence is CASSVGGQANSPLHF. The CDR3 region has the DNA TGTGCCAGCAGCGTAGGGGGACAGGCCAATTCACCCCTCCACTTT.

This chain uses TRBV13 with TRBJ1-6; D perhaps matches TRBD1 (5 bases). V dropped 2 bases and J dropped 9 bases, with 8 bases sitting between them. Germline V gene sequence: CDR1 PRHDT, CDR2 FYEKMQ (reference sequence). The CDR3 runs 13 residues. CDR3 in amino acids: CASSLRGGSPLHF. In nucleotides, the CDR3 is TGTGCCAGCAGCTTAAGGGGAGGTTCACCCCTCCACTTT.

The J gene is TRBJ1-6, the V gene TRBV20-1; D may be TRBD1 (5 bases). Germline assignment: CDR1 DFQATT and CDR2 SNEGSKA (reference sequence). V gave up 4 bases and J gave up 10 bases, with 17 bases separating them. CDR3 length equals 14 residues. The CDR3 sequence is CSAKKVAGHSPLHF. The CDR3 DNA reads as TGCAGTGCTAAAAAGGTGGCAGGGCACTCACCCCTCCACTTT.

The J gene is TRBJ1-6, the V gene TRBV27, with D tentatively TRBD1 (5 bases). With 8 bases removed from V and 14 bases from J, the gap between germline ends came to 16 bases. There are 12 residues in the CDR3. Germline CDR1 is MNHEY and CDR2 is SMNVEV (reference sequence). The CDR3 DNA reads TGTGCCAGCGGGGAGACAGTCAGGGCCCTCCACTTT. Amino acid sequence: CASGETVRALHF.

The V and J genes are TRBV11-2 and TRBJ1-6; 8 bases are a match to TRBD1. CDR3 length: 15 residues. V was pared by 5 bases and J by 6 bases, with 6 bases of the junction left unmatched. Germline assignment: CDR1 SGHAT and CDR2 FQNNGV. The CDR3 loop is CASSAGQGGNSPLHF. CDR3 sequence (DNA): TGTGCCAGCAGCGCAGGACAGGGAGGTAATTCACCCCTCCACTTT.